The rows below give T cell receptor beta chains drawn from one sample of a study of CD8 T cells in ankylosing spondylitis. TCRdb analysed the 5' RACE reads with MiXCR anew, one entry per CDR3 protein. The data hold some 840,000 distinct CDR3 sequences, with 10% to 15% observed a single time. The sequencing input was blood, either unsorted or a sorted T cell fraction (not recorded which). The receptor set was obtained from a male donor with ankylosing spondylitis. Both conserved end residues are part of each CDR3. The D gene is left open where the match is weak. Clone sizes are given selectively: once, few, many, or a class where the clone is expanded.

j_call | cdr3_length | clone_size | v_call | d_call | cdr3_nt | cdr3_aa
TRBJ2-1 | 13 | - | TRBV20-1 | - | TGCAGTCTCCGGGACGCCCGGAGCAATGAGCAGTTCTTC | CSLRDARSNEQFF
TRBJ2-5 | 12 | many | TRBV6-6 | - | TGTGCCAGCACTGTCGGTGAGGGGACCCAGTACTTC | CASTVGEGTQYF
TRBJ2-1 | 15 | few | TRBV5-1 | - | TGCGCCAGCAGCCAAGGGGGAGGCTACCTCAATGAGCAGTTCTTC | CASSQGGGYLNEQFF
TRBJ1-2 | 15 | - | TRBV5-6 | TRBD1 | TGTGCCAGCAGCTGGACAGGGGGCGCACATAATGGCTACACCTTC | CASSWTGGAHNGYTF
TRBJ2-1 | 15 | many | TRBV4-3 | TRBD1 | TGCGCCAGCAGCCAGGGACAGGGTTCTTACAATGAGCAGTTCTTC | CASSQGQGSYNEQFF
TRBJ1-2 | 16 | - | TRBV4-2 | - | TGTGCCAGCAAGGTGGGGGGGGCGCAGGGGAACTATGGCTACACCTTC | CASKVGGAQGNYGYTF
TRBJ2-1 | 12 | - | TRBV6-6 | - | TGTGCCAGCAGTTACTCGACCAATGAGCAGTTCTTC | CASSYSTNEQFF
TRBJ2-4 | 14 | - | TRBV18 | - | TGTGCCAGCTCACCCGAGTTGCCAAAAAACATTCAGTACTTC | CASSPELPKNIQYF
TRBJ2-7 | 14 | - | TRBV5-5 | - | TGTGCCAGCAGCCGGGATGGAGGCTCCTACGAGCAGTACTTC | CASSRDGGSYEQYF
TRBJ2-7 | 12 | few | TRBV7-2 | TRBD1 | TGTGCCAGCAGCTTAGGGATGGGACAGGCCCACTTC | CASSLGMGQAHF
TRBJ1-1 | 14 | few | TRBV7-2 | - | TGTGCCAGCAGCTTCACAAGGTCTGACACTGAAGCTTTCTTT | CASSFTRSDTEAFF
TRBJ2-7 | 13 | many | TRBV29-1 | - | TGCAGCGTTGATCGTCAGGGATCCTACGAGCAGTACTTC | CSVDRQGSYEQYF
TRBJ2-1 | 14 | - | TRBV5-1 | - | TGCGCCAGCAGCTTGGACTACAGGGTCAATGAGCAGTTCTTC | CASSLDYRVNEQFF
TRBJ1-6 | 15 | many | TRBV4-3 | - | TGCGCCAGCAGCCAAGACTTTAAAGGGTTTTCACCCCTCCACTTT | CASSQDFKGFSPLHF
TRBJ1-1 | 16 | - | TRBV20-1 | - | TGCAGTGCTAGTTCCCCAGGGACTCTTATGAACACTGAAGCTTTCTTT | CSASSPGTLMNTEAFF
TRBJ1-1 | 14 | many | TRBV27 | - | TGTGCCAGCAGCCTACACAGGCTGTACACTGAAGCTTTCTTT | CASSLHRLYTEAFF
TRBJ1-2 | 14 | - | TRBV5-1 | - | TGCGCCAGCAGATCGCCCCTCCCCCCCTATGGCTACACCTTC | CASRSPLPPYGYTF
TRBJ2-1 | 15 | many | TRBV5-6 | TRBD2 | TGTGCCAGCCAGGGACTAGCGGGAGCATCACATGAGCAGTTCTTC | CASQGLAGASHEQFF
TRBJ1-3 | 14 | - | TRBV20-1 | - | TGCAGTGCTAGAGATCGCAACTCTGGAAACACCATATATTTT | CSARDRNSGNTIYF
TRBJ2-7 | 15 | - | TRBV6-2/TRBV6-3 | TRBD1 | TGTGCCAGCAGTTGGGACAGGGGGCGATCCTACGAGCAGCACTTC | CASSWDRGRSYEQHF
TRBJ1-6 | 14 | - | TRBV19 | - | TGTGCCAGTAGTATGATGGAACAGGGAATGCCCCTCCACTTT | CASSMMEQGMPLHF
TRBJ2-1 | 16 | many | TRBV11-2 | TRBD2 | TGTGCCAGCAGCAGATATAGCGGGAGGTTCTCCAATGAGCAGTTCTTC | CASSRYSGRFSNEQFF
TRBJ1-2 | 15 | many | TRBV20-1 | TRBD1 | TGCAGTGCTAGAGGGCGACAGGGTACTCTCTATGGCTACACCTTC | CSARGRQGTLYGYTF
TRBJ1-1 | 11 | few | TRBV20-1 | - | TGCAGTGCCGGACTATACACTGAAGCTTTCTTT | CSAGLYTEAFF
TRBJ2-1 | 15 | few | TRBV24-1 | - | TGTGCCACCAGTGATCCTAGGACAGCTTACAATGAGCAGTTCTTC | CATSDPRTAYNEQFF
TRBJ2-3 | 14 | many | TRBV20-1 | - | TGCAGTGCTACCTATGGAGGGGACACAGATACGCAGTATTTT | CSATYGGDTDTQYF
TRBJ2-1 | 14 | many | TRBV7-2 | - | TGTGCCAGCAGCTCGGCGGTGGGGTACAATGAGCAGTTCTTC | CASSSAVGYNEQFF
TRBJ2-4 | 15 | - | TRBV5-1 | - | TGCGCCAGCAGCTCGGACGGGACTCTTAAACATATTCAGTACTTC | CASSSDGTLKHIQYF
TRBJ2-7 | 14 | many | TRBV29-1 | - | TGCAGCGTTGATAGTTCGGGGGACGGCTACGAGCAGTACTTC | CSVDSSGDGYEQYF